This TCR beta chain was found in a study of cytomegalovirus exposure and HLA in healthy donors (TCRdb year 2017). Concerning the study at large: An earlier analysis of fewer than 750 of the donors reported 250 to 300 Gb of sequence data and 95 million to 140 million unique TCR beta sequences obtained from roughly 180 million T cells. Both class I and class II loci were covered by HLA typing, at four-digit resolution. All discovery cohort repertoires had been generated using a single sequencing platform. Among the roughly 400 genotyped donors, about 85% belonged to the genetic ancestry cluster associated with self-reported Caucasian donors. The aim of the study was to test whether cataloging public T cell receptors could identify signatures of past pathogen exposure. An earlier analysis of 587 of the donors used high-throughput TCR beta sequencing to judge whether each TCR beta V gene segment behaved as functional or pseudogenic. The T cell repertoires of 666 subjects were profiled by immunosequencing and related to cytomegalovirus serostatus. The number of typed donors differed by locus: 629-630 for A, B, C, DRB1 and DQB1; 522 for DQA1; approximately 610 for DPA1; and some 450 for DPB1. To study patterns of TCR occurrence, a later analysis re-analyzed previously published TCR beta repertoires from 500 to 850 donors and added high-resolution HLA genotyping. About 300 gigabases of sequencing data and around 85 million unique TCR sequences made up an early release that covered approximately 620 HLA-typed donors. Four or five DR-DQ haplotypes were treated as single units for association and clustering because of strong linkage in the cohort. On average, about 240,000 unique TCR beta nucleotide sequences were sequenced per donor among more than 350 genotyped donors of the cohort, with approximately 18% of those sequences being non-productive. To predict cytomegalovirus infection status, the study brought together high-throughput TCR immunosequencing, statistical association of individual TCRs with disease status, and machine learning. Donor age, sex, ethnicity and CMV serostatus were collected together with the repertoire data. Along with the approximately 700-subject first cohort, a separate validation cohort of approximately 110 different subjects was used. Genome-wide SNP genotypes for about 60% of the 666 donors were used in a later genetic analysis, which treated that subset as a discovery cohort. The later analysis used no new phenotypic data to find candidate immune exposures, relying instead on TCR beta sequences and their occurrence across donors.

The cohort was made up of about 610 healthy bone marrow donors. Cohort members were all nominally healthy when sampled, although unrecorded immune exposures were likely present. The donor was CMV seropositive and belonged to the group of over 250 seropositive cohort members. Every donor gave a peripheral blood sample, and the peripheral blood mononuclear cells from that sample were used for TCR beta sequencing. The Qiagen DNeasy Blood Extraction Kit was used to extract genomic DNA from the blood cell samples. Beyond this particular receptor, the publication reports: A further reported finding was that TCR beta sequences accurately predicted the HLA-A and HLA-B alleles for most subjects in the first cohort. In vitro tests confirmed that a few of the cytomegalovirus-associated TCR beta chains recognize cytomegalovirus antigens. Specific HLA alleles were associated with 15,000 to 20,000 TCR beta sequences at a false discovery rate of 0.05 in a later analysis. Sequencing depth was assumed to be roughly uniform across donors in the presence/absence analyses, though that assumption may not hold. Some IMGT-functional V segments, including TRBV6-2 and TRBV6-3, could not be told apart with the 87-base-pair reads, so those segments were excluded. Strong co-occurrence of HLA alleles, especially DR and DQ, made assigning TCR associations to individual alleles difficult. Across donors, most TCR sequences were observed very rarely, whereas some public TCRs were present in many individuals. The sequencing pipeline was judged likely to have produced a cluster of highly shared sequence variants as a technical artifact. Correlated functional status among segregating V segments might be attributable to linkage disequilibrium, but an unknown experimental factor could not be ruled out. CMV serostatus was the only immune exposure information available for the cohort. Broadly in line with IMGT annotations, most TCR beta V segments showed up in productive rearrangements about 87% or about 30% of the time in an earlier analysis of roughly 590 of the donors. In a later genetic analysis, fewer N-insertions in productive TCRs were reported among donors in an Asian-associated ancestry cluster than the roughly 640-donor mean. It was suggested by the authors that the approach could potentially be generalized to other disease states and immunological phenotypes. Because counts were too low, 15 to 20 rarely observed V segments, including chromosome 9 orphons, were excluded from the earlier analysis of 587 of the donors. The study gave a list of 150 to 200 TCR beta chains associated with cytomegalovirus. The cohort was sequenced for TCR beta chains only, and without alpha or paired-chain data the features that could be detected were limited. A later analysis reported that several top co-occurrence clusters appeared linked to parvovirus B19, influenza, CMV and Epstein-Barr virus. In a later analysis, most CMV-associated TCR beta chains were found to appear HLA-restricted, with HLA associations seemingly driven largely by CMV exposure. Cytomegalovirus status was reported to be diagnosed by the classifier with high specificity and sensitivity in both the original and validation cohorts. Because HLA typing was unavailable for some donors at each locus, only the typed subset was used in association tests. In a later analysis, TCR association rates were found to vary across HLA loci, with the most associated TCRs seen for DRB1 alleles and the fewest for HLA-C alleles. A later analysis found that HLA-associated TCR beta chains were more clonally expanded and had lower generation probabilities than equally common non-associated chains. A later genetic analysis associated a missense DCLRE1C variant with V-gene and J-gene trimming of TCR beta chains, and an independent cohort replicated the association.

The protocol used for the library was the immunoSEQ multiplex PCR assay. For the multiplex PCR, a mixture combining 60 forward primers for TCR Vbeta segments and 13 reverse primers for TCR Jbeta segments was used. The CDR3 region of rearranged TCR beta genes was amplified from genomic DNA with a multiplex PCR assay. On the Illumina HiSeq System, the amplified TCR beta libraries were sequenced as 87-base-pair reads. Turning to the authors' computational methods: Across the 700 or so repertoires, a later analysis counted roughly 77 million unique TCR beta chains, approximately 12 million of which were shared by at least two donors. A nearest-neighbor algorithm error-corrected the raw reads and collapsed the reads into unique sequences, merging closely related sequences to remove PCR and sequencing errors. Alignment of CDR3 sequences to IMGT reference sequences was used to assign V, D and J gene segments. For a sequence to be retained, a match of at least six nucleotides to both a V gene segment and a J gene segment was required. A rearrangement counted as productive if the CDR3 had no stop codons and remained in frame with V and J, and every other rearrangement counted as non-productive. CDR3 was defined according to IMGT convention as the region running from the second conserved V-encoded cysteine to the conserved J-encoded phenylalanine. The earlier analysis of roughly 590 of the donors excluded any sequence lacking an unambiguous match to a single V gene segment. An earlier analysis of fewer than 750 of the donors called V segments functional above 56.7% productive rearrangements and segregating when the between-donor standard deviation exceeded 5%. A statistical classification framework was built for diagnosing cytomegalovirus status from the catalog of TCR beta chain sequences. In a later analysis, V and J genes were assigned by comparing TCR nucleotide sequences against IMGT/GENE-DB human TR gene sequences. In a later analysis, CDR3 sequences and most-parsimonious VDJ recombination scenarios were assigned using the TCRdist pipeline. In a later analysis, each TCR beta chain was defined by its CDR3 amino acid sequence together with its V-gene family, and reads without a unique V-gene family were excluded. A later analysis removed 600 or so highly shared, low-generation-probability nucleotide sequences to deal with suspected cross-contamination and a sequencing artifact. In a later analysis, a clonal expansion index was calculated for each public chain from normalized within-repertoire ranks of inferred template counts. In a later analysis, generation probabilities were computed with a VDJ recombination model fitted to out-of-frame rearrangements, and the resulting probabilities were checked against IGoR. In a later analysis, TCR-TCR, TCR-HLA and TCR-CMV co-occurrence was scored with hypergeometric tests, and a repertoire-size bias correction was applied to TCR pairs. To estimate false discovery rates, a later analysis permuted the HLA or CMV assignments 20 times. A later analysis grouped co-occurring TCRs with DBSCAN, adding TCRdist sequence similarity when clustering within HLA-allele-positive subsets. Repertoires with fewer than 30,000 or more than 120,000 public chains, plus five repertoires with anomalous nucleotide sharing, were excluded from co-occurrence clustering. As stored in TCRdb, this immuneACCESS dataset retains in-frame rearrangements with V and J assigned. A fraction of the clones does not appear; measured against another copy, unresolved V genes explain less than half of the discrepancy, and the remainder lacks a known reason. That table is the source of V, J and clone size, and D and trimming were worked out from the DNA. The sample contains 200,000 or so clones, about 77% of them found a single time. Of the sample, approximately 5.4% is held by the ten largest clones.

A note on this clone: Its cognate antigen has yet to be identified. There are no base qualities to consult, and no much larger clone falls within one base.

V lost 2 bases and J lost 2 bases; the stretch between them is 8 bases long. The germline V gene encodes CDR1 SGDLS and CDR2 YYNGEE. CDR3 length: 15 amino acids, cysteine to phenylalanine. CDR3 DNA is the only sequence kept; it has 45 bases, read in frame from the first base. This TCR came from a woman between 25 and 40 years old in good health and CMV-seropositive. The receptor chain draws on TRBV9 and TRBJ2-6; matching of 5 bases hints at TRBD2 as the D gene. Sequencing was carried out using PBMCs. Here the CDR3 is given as CASSVLAAGANVLTF. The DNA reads TGTGCCAGCAGCGTTCTAGCAGCTGGGGCCAACGTCCTGACTTTC.